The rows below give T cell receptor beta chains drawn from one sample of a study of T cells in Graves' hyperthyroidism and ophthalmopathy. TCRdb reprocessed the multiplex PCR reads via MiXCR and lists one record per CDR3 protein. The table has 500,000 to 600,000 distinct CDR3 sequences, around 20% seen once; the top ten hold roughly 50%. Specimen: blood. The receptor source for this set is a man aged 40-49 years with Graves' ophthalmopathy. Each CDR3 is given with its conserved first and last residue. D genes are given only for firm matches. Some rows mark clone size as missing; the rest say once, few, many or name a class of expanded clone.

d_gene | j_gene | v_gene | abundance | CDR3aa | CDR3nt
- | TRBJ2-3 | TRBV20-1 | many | CSVDPGTLGTDTQYF | TGCAGTGTTGACCCTGGGACTCTCGGCACAGATACGCAGTATTTT
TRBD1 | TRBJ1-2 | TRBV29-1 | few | CSVSDRVGYGYTF | TGCAGCGTTTCTGACAGGGTGGGCTATGGCTACACCTTC
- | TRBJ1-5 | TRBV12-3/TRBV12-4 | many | CASSPAGSWGNQPQHF | TGTGCCAGCAGCCCCGCCGGGTCTTGGGGCAATCAGCCCCAGCATTTT
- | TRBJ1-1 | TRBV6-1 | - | CASSDWRENTEAFF | TGTGCCAGCAGTGATTGGAGGGAAAACACTGAAGCTTTCTTT
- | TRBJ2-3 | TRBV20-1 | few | CSASTLALSTDTQYF | TGCAGTGCTAGTACGCTAGCGTTGAGCACAGATACGCAGTATTTT
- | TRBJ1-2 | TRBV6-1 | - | CASKGPNNYGYTF | TGTGCCAGCAAGGGACCCAACAACTATGGCTACACCTTC
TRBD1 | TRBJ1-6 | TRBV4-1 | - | CASSQDPGQGNSPLHF | TGCGCCAGCAGCCAAGATCCCGGACAGGGGAATTCACCCCTCCACTTT
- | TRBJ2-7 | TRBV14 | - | CASSLTGGPSSYEQYF | TGTGCCAGCAGCCTCACCGGGGGCCCTAGCTCCTACGAGCAGTACTTC
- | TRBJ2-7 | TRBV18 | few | CASSPLDTHSEQYF | TGTGCCAGCTCGCCCCTAGATACCCACTCCGAGCAGTACTTC
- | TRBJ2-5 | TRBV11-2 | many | CASSADLIRRETQYF | TGTGCCAGCAGCGCGGACTTAATTAGGCGAGAGACCCAGTACTTC
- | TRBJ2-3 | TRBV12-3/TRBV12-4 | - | CASSGPGIRQYF | TGTGCCAGCAGTGGTCCCGGGATCCGGCAGTATTTT
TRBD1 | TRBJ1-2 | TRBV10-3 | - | CAISEDRGSGGYTF | TGTGCCATCAGTGAAGACAGGGGGAGTGGTGGCTACACCTTC
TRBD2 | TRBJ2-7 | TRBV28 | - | CASVPSGSFTYEQYF | TGTGCCAGCGTACCTAGCGGGAGCTTTACCTACGAGCAGTACTTC
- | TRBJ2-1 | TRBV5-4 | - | CASSLNGEQFF | TGTGCCAGCAGCTTGAACGGTGAGCAGTTCTTC
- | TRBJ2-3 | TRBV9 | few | CASSVGGGEVDTQYF | TGTGCCAGCAGCGTAGGTGGGGGAGAGGTGGATACGCAGTATTTT
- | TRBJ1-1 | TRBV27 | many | CASSLSRPNTEAFF | TGTGCCAGCAGTTTATCCAGGCCGAACACTGAAGCTTTCTTT
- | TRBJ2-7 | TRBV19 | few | CASSPRDIPYEQYF | TGTGCCAGTAGTCCCCGGGACATTCCCTACGAGCAGTACTTC
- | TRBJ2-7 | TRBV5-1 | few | CASSLEGIAYEQYF | TGCGCCAGCAGCTTGGAGGGGATAGCCTACGAGCAGTACTTC
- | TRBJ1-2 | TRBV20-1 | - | CSIKKSGGGDGYTF | TGCAGTATTAAAAAAAGTGGGGGTGGCGACGGCTACACCTTC
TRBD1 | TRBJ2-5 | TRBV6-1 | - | CASSTGGVETQYF | TGTGCCAGCAGCACAGGGGGCGTTGAGACCCAGTACTTC
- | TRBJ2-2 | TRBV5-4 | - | CASSLVRDGELFF | TGTGCCAGCAGCTTGGTGCGGGACGGGGAGCTGTTTTTT
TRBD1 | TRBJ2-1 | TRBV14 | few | CASSQDLYGQGNEQFF | TGTGCCAGCAGCCAAGATTTATATGGACAGGGCAATGAGCAGTTCTTC
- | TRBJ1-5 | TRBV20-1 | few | CSASWGFQPQHF | TGCAGTGCTAGTTGGGGTTTTCAGCCCCAGCATTTT
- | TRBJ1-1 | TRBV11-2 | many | CASSFEGFTEAFF | TGTGCCAGCAGCTTCGAGGGATTTACTGAAGCTTTCTTT
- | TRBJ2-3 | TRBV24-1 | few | CATSPPTSSAPDTQYF | TGTGCCACCAGCCCACCTACCTCCAGCGCACCTGATACGCAGTATTTT
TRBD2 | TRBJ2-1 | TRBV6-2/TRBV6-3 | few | CASSPSGRYYNEQFF | TGTGCCAGCAGCCCCAGCGGGAGGTACTACAATGAGCAGTTCTTC
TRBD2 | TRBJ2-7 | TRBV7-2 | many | CASSPGGGRSSYEQYF | TGTGCCAGCAGCCCTGGGGGCGGGAGGAGTTCCTACGAGCAGTACTTC
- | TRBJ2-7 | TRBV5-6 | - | CASRTGTVHEQYF | TGTGCCAGCAGGACGGGAACCGTCCACGAGCAGTACTTC
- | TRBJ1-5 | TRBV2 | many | CASSEEGGNQPQHF | TGTGCCAGCAGTGAAGAGGGGGGCAATCAGCCCCAGCATTTT
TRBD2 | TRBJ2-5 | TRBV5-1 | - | CASSLEAGGIQETQYF | TGCGCCAGCAGCTTGGAAGCGGGGGGTATACAAGAGACCCAGTACTTC
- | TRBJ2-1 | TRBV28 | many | CASNYREPYNEQFF | TGTGCCAGCAACTACAGGGAACCCTACAATGAGCAGTTCTTC
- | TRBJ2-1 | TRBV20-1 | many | CSARDRRGGQFF | TGCAGTGCTAGAGATCGGAGGGGGGGGCAGTTCTTC
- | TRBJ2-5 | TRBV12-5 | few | CASGYGHKETQYF | TGTGCTAGTGGTTACGGACACAAAGAGACCCAGTACTTC
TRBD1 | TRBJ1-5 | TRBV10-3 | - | CAISEDRGNYQPQHF | TGTGCCATCAGTGAAGACAGGGGGAATTATCAGCCCCAGCATTTT
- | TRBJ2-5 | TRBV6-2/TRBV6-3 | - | CTSSLSRLGSETQYF | TGTACCAGCAGTTTATCGCGACTAGGATCGGAGACCCAGTACTTC
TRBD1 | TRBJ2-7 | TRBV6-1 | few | CASSYGQANYEQYF | TGTGCCAGCAGTTATGGACAGGCGAACTACGAGCAGTACTTC
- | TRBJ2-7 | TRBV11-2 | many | CASSPDGSYEQYF | TGTGCCAGCAGCCCGGACGGCTCCTACGAGCAGTACTTC
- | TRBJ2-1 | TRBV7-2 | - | CASSLIRGSDEQFF | TGTGCCAGCAGCTTAATTAGGGGATCCGATGAGCAGTTCTTC
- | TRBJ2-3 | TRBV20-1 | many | CSASFGTTDTQYF | TGCAGTGCTAGTTTCGGGACCACAGATACGCAGTATTTT
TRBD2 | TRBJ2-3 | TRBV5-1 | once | CASSGAGADTQYF | TGCGCCAGCAGCGGAGCGGGGGCAGATACGCAGTATTTT
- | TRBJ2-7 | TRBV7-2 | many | CASTHSGPRNEQYF | TGTGCCAGCACCCATAGTGGGCCCCGGAACGAGCAGTACTTC
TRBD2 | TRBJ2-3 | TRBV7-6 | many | CASSTLAGGADTQYF | TGTGCCAGCAGCACACTAGCGGGAGGGGCAGATACGCAGTATTTT
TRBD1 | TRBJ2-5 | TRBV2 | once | CALTGRQGEIQETQYF | TGTGCCCTCACAGGGCGACAGGGGGAGATACAAGAGACCCAGTACTTC